This entry lists 13 T cell receptor beta chains sequenced from one sample in a study of OX40 agonist ivuxolimab in advanced cancers. Sequencing used immunoSEQ multiplex PCR; TCRdb keeps in-frame clones, though not all of them. The sample carries about 62,000 clones, approximately 90% recorded once. Sequencing used CD4+ or CD8+ T cells sorted from blood, obtained in a trial of the OX40 agonist ivuxolimab. These receptor sequences come from an adult with an advanced solid tumor such as melanoma, head and neck, liver or kidney cancer.

The chain links TRBV6-6 to TRBJ1-1; 7 bases fit TRBD1. The CDR3 is 14 amino acids. CDR1 MNHNY and CDR2 SVGAGI come from the germline V gene (reference sequence). The J segment lost 2 bases and the V segment lost 4 bases, leaving 4 bases of the junction unmatched. The CDR3 loop is CASSSGQLNTEAFF. The CDR3 DNA reads TGTGCCAGCAGTTCGGGACAGCTAAACACTGAAGCTTTCTTT.

This clone is labeled as medium-sized. The genes are TRBV4-2 and TRBJ1-1; D gene uncertain. Looked up from germline, CDR1 is LGHNA and CDR2 is YNFKEQ. The V and J ends lost 1 base and 1 base respectively, with 13 bases between them. The CDR3 length is 16 residues. CDR3 residues: CASSQASGPANTEAFF. The CDR3 bases are TGTGCCAGCAGCCAAGCGTCCGGACCCGCGAACACTGAAGCTTTCTTT.

The genes are TRBV28 and TRBJ2-7; 10 nucleotides align to TRBD1. The CDR3 sequence is 15 residues long. Germline CDR1 MDHEN, CDR2 SYDVKM. Trimming cost V 7 bases and J 3 bases; bases outside gene matches: 9. The CDR3 spells CASNPRDRGYYEQYF. For the CDR3, the DNA is TGTGCCAGCAATCCACGGGACAGGGGCTACTACGAGCAGTACTTC.

The CDR3: CASSLSTSPGYEQYF. The CDR3 DNA follows: TGTGCCAGCAGCCTTTCAACCTCACCCGGCTACGAGCAGTACTTC. The rearrangement links TRBV7-9 to TRBJ2-7; D is unclear. Germline-derived CDR1 and CDR2 are SEHNR and FQNEAQ (reference sequence). The CDR3 totals 15 residues. The V gene lost 5 bases and the J gene lost 3 bases, with 17 bases spanning the gap. Full variable domain (missing parts from reference TRBV7-9 and TRBJ2-7): DTGVSQNPRHKITKRGQNVTFRCDPISEHNRLYWYRQTLGQGPEFLTYFQNEAQLEKSRLLSDRFSAERPKGSFSTLEIQRTEQGDSAMYLCASSLSTSPGYEQYFGPGTRLTVT.

CDR3 bases: TGTGCCAGCAGTTACTCGTCCGCAGGGATGGCGCCCCAGCATTTT. Translating it yields CASSYSSAGMAPQHF. The chain uses TRBV6-6 and TRBJ1-5; maybe TRBD1 (5 bases). The germline V gene has CDR1 MNHNY and CDR2 SVGAGI (reference sequence). This CDR3 is 15 amino acids long. The V end was cut by 0 bases, the J end by 9 bases, with 15 bases between.

This chain links TRBV27 with TRBJ2-3; 11 nucleotides align to TRBD2. The V gene end was trimmed by 6 bases and the J gene end by 5 bases; junction bases not matched to a gene: 7. The V gene's germline CDR1 is MNHEY and CDR2 SMNVEV (reference sequence). The CDR3 runs to 15 residues. In nucleotides, the CDR3 is TGTGCCAGCAGCCCAATAGCGGGAGGGGGAGATACGCAGTATTTT. This encodes CASSPIAGGGDTQYF.

The chain has TRBV7-2 and TRBJ2-5; 14 bases agree with TRBD2. V gave up 4 bases and J gave up 5 bases; unmatched junction bases: 6. This CDR3 comprises 16 residues. From germline, CDR1 is SGHTA and CDR2 FQGNSA. CDR3 region: CASSYKGLAGVETQYF. CDR3 bases: TGTGCCAGCAGCTATAAGGGACTAGCGGGAGTTGAGACCCAGTACTTC.

This clone was seen only once. V and J are TRBV25-1 and TRBJ2-7; D unresolved. CDR3 length equals 11 residues. Germline lookup yields CDR1 MGHDK and CDR2 SYGVNS. V lost 4 bases and J lost 3, with 4 bases in between. CDR3: CASSGHYEQYF. The CDR3 nucleotides are TGTGCCAGCAGTGGGCACTACGAGCAGTACTTC.

The rearrangement uses TRBV28 and TRBJ2-3, with D perhaps TRBD1 (6 bases). The CDR3 length is 15 residues. Deletions cut 6 bases from V and 4 bases from J, with 17 bases between. CDR1 and CDR2 from the germline V gene are MDHEN and SYDVKM. The CDR3 coding sequence is TGTGCCAGCAGGGAAGTCAGGGGCGCAGCAGATACGCAGTATTTT. It translates to CASREVRGAADTQYF.

J is TRBJ2-7 and V is TRBV5-1; TRBD1 might be the D (6 bases). CDR1 and CDR2 from the germline V gene are SGHRS and YFSETQ. The CDR3 totals 13 residues. V lost 3 bases and J lost 4, with 11 bases in between. The CDR3 DNA follows: TGCGCCAGCAGCTCATGGACAGAATACGAGCAGTACTTC. Residues: CASSSWTEYEQYF.

The chain joins TRBV4-1 to TRBJ1-4, with a weak D call TRBD1 (5 bases). CDR1 is MGHRA and CDR2 is YSYEKL in the germline V gene. The V end lost 0 bases, the J end lost 4 bases, and 15 bases lay between the germline ends. The CDR3 is 17 amino acids. The CDR3 DNA follows: TGCGCCAGCAGCCAAGATTTCGTGACAGCCCGTAATGAAAAACTGTTTTTT. This translates into CASSQDFVTARNEKLFF.

The CDR3 DNA is TGTGCCAGCAGTTCCCAGCGGTCCTACGAGCAGTACTTC. This encodes CASSSQRSYEQYF. V gene TRBV27 combines with J gene TRBJ2-7; D may be TRBD2 (5 bases). The V and J ends lost 4 bases and 1 base respectively, with 8 bases between them. Per the germline V gene, CDR1 is MNHEY and CDR2 is SMNVEV (reference sequence). The CDR3 is 13 amino acids.

The rearrangement joins TRBV14 to TRBJ2-7; 10 positions agree with TRBD2. The CDR3 has 18 residues. CDR1 is SGHDN, CDR2 FVKESK, per germline. Germline trimming cut 0 bases from V and 4 bases from J; bases unmatched to any gene: 12. CDR3 sequence (DNA): TGTGCCAGCAGCCAAGATTGGGCTAGCGGGAGTCCCGGGTACGAGCAGTACTTC. It encodes CASSQDWASGSPGYEQYF.